The next 23 T cell receptor beta chains were all read from a single sample in a study of immune evolution from preneoplasia to lung adenocarcinoma. Libraries were prepared by immunoSEQ multiplex PCR; TCRdb keeps only in-frame clonotypes and omits some of them. There are about 12,000 clones in the sample; 70% to 90% occur only once, and 3.8% lies in the top ten. Sequenced: FFPE tissue from an adenomatous hyperplasia lung lesion. Documented subset: atypical adenomatous hyperplasia (AAH), lung preneoplasia. These receptors originate from a person between 45 and 75 years old with lung adenocarcinoma.

This clone was counted a few times. The chain combines TRBV9 with TRBJ2-1; possibly TRBD1 for D (6 bases). The germline gives CDR1 SGDLS, CDR2 YYNGEE. V was pared by 2 bases and J by 5 bases, with 11 bases between. The CDR3 runs 14 residues. CDR3 sequence reads: CASSVGAGNNEQFF. In nucleotides, the CDR3 is TGTGCCAGCAGCGTGGGGGCAGGAAACAATGAGCAGTTCTTC.

The V gene is TRBV6-1, the J gene TRBJ1-5; 12 bases align to TRBD1. The CDR3 spans 16 residues. Germline values: CDR1 MNHNS, CDR2 SASEGT. The ends lost 4 bases at V and 5 bases at J; junction bases unmatched: 6. CDR3 bases: TGTGCCAGCAGTGCCGGGACAGGGGGCCTATATCAGCCCCAGCATTTT. It specifies CASSAGTGGLYQPQHF.

The V and J genes are TRBV11-2 and TRBJ2-1; no firm D call. The length of the CDR3 is 13 residues. The germline gives CDR1 SGHAT, CDR2 FQNNGV. V gave up 2 bases and J gave up 3 bases, with 5 bases separating them. CDR3 in amino acids: CASSLPNYNEQFF. In DNA, the CDR3 is TGTGCCAGCAGCTTACCCAACTACAATGAGCAGTTCTTC.

The V call is TRBV11-3, the J call TRBJ2-3; 16 nucleotides agree with TRBD2. CDR3 size: 19 residues. Germline V gives CDR1 SGHNT, CDR2 YENEEA. Trimming cost V 4 bases and J 3 bases; bases outside gene matches: 10. CDR3 residues: CASSSETPGLAGGTDTQYF. The DNA of the CDR3 is TGTGCCAGCAGCTCCGAAACACCGGGACTAGCGGGAGGGACAGATACGCAGTATTTT.

The genes are TRBV6-6 and TRBJ1-1; the match to TRBD1 covers 9 bases. The CDR3 loop spans 16 amino acids. The germline V gene encodes CDR1 MNHNY and CDR2 SVGAGI (reference sequence). The trim removed 7 bases at V and 3 bases at J, leaving 12 bases unmatched. This chain's CDR3 is CASKKAQGAGYTEAFF. The CDR3 DNA sequence: TGTGCCAGCAAAAAAGCACAGGGGGCAGGGTACACTGAAGCTTTCTTT.

The chain is built from TRBV11-2 and TRBJ1-3, with TRBD1 as a possible D gene (5 bases). Per germline, CDR1 SGHAT and CDR2 FQNNGV. V dropped 5 bases and J dropped 2 bases, with 10 bases sitting between them. The CDR3 contains 14 residues. In nucleotides, the CDR3 is TGTGCCAGCAGCAGAGGGACGGCTGGAAACACCATATATTTT. Protein product: CASSRGTAGNTIYF.

The J gene is TRBJ1-4, the V gene TRBV5-4; 7 bases map to TRBD1. Germline V CDR1 and CDR2: SGHNT, YYREEE (reference sequence). V shed 2 bases, J shed 6 bases, and the junction held 7 bases outside the gene matches. This CDR3 spans 15 amino acids. This CDR3 reads CASSFPQGSDEKLFF. The DNA of the CDR3 is TGTGCCAGCAGCTTTCCACAGGGGTCGGATGAAAAACTGTTTTTT.

The V and J genes are TRBV11-1 and TRBJ1-1, with D possibly TRBD1 on 5 matching bases. Germline V gene sequence: CDR1 SGHAT, CDR2 FQDESV (reference sequence). The ends were cut back, 1 base at V and 8 bases at J, with 11 bases in the middle. The CDR3 spans 13 residues. The CDR3 DNA follows: TGTGCCAGCAGCTTAGTAGCAGGGACCGAAGCTTTCTTT. Encoded protein: CASSLVAGTEAFF.

The rearrangement joins TRBV14 to TRBJ1-5; 11 positions agree with TRBD1. Looked up from germline, CDR1 is SGHDN and CDR2 is FVKESK. Unmatched junction bases numbered 11, after V lost 5 bases and J lost 2 bases. The CDR3 extends over 18 amino acids. The CDR3 loop reads CASSFQDRGLVGNQPQHF. The CDR3 DNA reads as TGTGCCAGCAGCTTCCAGGACAGGGGGCTTGTGGGCAATCAGCCCCAGCATTTT. Based on the CDR3 plus reference TRBV14 and TRBJ1-5, the full variable domain is EAGVTQFPSHSVIEKGQTVTLRCDPISGHDNLYWYRRVMGKEIKFLLHFVKESKQDESGMPNNRFLAERTGGTYSTLKVQPAELEDSGVYFCASSFQDRGLVGNQPQHFGDGTRLSIL.

The chain employs TRBV11-3 and TRBJ2-7; tentative D call: TRBD1 (6 bases). This CDR3 is built from 14 residues. Germline V gives CDR1 SGHNT, CDR2 YENEEA. With 2 bases removed from V and 4 bases from J, the gap between germline ends came to 12 bases. The CDR3 sequence: CASSLKAGTYEQYF. The CDR3, as DNA: TGTGCCAGCAGCTTAAAGGCAGGGACATACGAGCAGTACTTC.

The V call is TRBV5-6, the J call TRBJ1-5, with a possible D match to TRBD1 (5 bases). The length of the CDR3 is 15 residues. V lost 1 base, J lost 5 bases, and 13 bases lay in between. Per the germline V gene, CDR1 is SGHDT and CDR2 is YYEEEE. CDR3 protein: CASSLTAGVDQPQHF. The CDR3 DNA reads TGTGCCAGCAGCTTGACGGCGGGGGTGGATCAGCCCCAGCATTTT. Combining the CDR3 with reference TRBV5-6 and TRBJ1-5 gives the whole variable domain DAGVTQSPTHLIKTRGQQVTLRCSPKSGHDTVSWYQQALGQGPQFIFQYYEEEERQRGNFPDRFSGHQFPNYSSELNVNALLLGDSALYLCASSLTAGVDQPQHFGDGTRLSIL.

The CDR3 here is CASSLPAGNIQYF. CDR3 nucleotide sequence: TGTGCCAGCAGCCTCCCCGCGGGTAACATTCAGTACTTC. The rearrangement links TRBV28 to TRBJ2-4, with D perhaps TRBD2 (5 bases). The CDR3 has 13 residues. V lost 6 bases and J lost 7, with 13 bases in between. The germline gives CDR1 MDHEN, CDR2 SYDVKM.

V is TRBV28 and J is TRBJ1-2; D gene ambiguous. V lost 6 bases to trimming and J lost 2 bases, with 7 bases between them. Germline assignment: CDR1 MDHEN and CDR2 SYDVKM. The CDR3 loop spans 12 amino acids. For the CDR3, the DNA is TGTGCCAGCAGCCCCTGGAACTATGGCTACACCTTC. It codes for CASSPWNYGYTF.

The chain employs TRBV2 and TRBJ2-7; a weak D match, TRBD1 (6 bases). In germline, CDR1 is SNHLY, CDR2 FYNNEI. The CDR3 is 13 residues long. V lost 6 bases, J lost 2 bases, and 11 bases lay in between. CDR3 bases: TGTGCCAGCAGCCAAGGACAGACCTACGAGCAGTACTTC. It codes for CASSQGQTYEQYF.

This chain connects TRBV7-2 to TRBJ2-1, with D tentatively TRBD1 (7 bases). The germline V gene encodes CDR1 SGHTA and CDR2 FQGNSA. Between the trimmed V and J ends, which lost 6 bases and 16 bases, there was a span of 22 bases. The length of the CDR3 is 13 residues. CDR3 protein: CASSLIQGGQYFF. The CDR3 DNA is TGTGCCAGCAGTCTTATCCAGGGGGGACAATACTTCTTC.

This clone showed up just a few times. V is TRBV18 and J is TRBJ2-1; D perhaps matches TRBD1 (6 bases). CDR1 and CDR2 from the germline V gene are KGHSH and LQKENI. The V gene lost 9 bases and the J gene lost 5 bases, with 20 bases spanning the gap. The CDR3 has 15 residues. For the CDR3, the DNA is TGTGCCAGTTCTAGCACACAGGGTTGGGACAATGAGCAGTTCTTC. This sequence encodes CASSSTQGWDNEQFF. The whole variable domain, remainder taken from reference TRBV18 and TRBJ2-1, is NAGVMQNPRHLVRRRGQEARLRCSPMKGHSHVYWYRQLPEEGLKFMVYLQKENIIDESGMPKERFSAEFPKEGPSILRIQQVVRGDSAAYFCASSSTQGWDNEQFFGPGTRLTVL.

This clone was seen a handful of times. The gene calls are TRBV7-2 and TRBJ1-6, with TRBD1 identical over 7 bases. J lost 5 bases, V lost 5 bases, and 6 bases had no gene match. Per the germline V gene, CDR1 is SGHTA and CDR2 is FQGNSA. The CDR3 sequence is 15 residues long. CDR3 sequence: CASSQDRRNNSPLHF. CDR3 sequence (DNA): TGTGCCAGCAGCCAGGACAGGCGAAATAATTCACCCCTCCACTTT. Together with reference TRBV7-2 and TRBJ1-6, the CDR3 gives the full variable domain: GAGVSQSPSNKVTEKGKDVELRCDPISGHTALYWYRQSLGQGLEFLIYFQGNSAPDKSGLPSDRFSAERTGGSVSTLTIQRTQQEDSAVYLCASSQDRRNNSPLHFGNGTRLTVT.

The J gene is TRBJ2-7, the V gene TRBV19; 10 bases fit TRBD1. The CDR3 length is 14 residues. Trimming at V came to 10 bases and at J to 7 bases, leaving 13 bases not matched to a gene. Germline lookup yields CDR1 LNHDA and CDR2 SQIVND (reference sequence). The DNA of the CDR3 is TGTGCCACCAACTCCGGGACAGGGGCTAAGGAGCAGTACTTC. Its protein is CATNSGTGAKEQYF.

This clone came up once. The gene calls are TRBV10-3 and TRBJ2-5, with 8 positions matching TRBD2. V was clipped by 2 bases and J by 3 bases; unmatched bases: 2. The CDR3 length is 14 residues. Looked up from germline, CDR1 is ENHRY and CDR2 is SYGVKD. The chain's CDR3 is CAISETSGKETQYF. CDR3 in DNA: TGTGCCATCAGTGAGACTAGCGGCAAAGAGACCCAGTACTTC.

The V and J genes are TRBV10-3 and TRBJ2-5; 7 nucleotides line up with TRBD1. This CDR3 has 15 amino acids. Germline CDR1 reads ENHRY; CDR2 reads SYGVKD. Unmatched junction bases numbered 4, after V lost 3 bases and J lost 0 bases. This chain's CDR3 is CAISDWDRYQETQYF. The DNA for the CDR3 is TGTGCCATCAGTGACTGGGACAGATACCAAGAGACCCAGTACTTC.

The chain has TRBV30 and TRBJ2-2, with 9 bases fitting TRBD1. J gave up 6 bases and V 3 bases, and 8 bases lay outside the gene matches. Looked up from germline, CDR1 is GTSNPN and CDR2 is SVGIG (reference sequence). The length of the CDR3 is 15 residues. The DNA for the CDR3 is TGTGCCTGGAGGGCCCCGGACAGGGGATCCGGGGAGCTGTTTTTT. It is translated as CAWRAPDRGSGELFF.

The V call is TRBV10-3, the J call TRBJ2-1, with 9 bases matching TRBD2. Germline V gene lookup returns CDR1 ENHRY and CDR2 SYGVKD. There are 15 residues in the CDR3. The V gene end was trimmed by 5 bases and the J gene end by 2 bases; junction bases not matched to a gene: 4. This chain's CDR3 is CAISLLAGAYNEQFF. The CDR3 DNA reads as TGTGCCATCAGTCTCTTAGCGGGGGCCTACAATGAGCAGTTCTTC.

The chain recombines TRBV7-2 with TRBJ2-1; D is possibly TRBD2 (6 bases). The CDR3 covers 13 residues. Germline CDR1 reads SGHTA; CDR2 reads FQGNSA. V lost 4 bases, J lost 7 bases, and 11 bases lay in between. In nucleotides, the CDR3 is TGTGCCAGCAGCTGGGGAGGTGGGAATGAGCAGTTCTTC. It codes for CASSWGGGNEQFF.